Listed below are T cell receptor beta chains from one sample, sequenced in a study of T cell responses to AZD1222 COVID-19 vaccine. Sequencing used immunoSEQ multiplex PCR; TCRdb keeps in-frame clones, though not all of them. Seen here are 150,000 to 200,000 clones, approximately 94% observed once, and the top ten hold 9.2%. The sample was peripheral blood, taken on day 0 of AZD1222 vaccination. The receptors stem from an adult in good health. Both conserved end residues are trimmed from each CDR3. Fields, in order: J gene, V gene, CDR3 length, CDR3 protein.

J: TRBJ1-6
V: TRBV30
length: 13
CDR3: AWSVPGQGRSPLH

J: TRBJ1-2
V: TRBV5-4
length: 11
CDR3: ASSFTGGYGYT

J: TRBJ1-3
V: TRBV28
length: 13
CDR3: ASSFPSGLGNTIY

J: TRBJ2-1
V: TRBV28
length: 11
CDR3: ASRSQGRDEQF

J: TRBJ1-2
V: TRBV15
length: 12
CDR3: ATSKSGGGYGYT

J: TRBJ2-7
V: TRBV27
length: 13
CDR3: ASSLGGLAGEEQY

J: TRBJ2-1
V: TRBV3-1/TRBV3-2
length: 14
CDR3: ASSQALILANNEQF

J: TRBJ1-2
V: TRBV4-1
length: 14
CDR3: ASSQEGTSRYYGYT

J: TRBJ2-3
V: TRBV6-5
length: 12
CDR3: ASSISGRRDTQY

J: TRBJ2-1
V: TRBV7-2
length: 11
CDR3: ASSLVAFNEQF

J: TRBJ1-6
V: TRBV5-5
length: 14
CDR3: ASSLFEGANNSPLH

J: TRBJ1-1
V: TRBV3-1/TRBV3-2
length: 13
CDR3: ASSRLAGLNTEAF

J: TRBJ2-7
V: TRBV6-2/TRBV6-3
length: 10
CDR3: ASSGNSYEQY

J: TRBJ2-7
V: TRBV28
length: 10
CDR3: ASSGQSDEQY

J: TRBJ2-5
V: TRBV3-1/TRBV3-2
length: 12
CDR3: ASSQSGNQETQY

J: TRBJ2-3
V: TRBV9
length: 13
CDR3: ASSVGGGRTDTQY

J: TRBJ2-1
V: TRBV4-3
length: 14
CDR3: ASSQDSASSYNEQF

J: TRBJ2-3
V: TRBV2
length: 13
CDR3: ASSESRTRSDTQY

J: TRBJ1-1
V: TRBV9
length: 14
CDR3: ASSLGVSGLNTEAF

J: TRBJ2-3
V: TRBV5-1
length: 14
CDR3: ASSALVGQGADTQY

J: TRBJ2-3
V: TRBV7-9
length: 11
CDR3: ASSGGRADTQY

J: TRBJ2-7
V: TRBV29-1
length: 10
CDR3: SVKGRADEQY

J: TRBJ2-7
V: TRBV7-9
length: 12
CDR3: ASSLASQPYEQY

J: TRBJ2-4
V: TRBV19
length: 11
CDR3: ASSIVEMDIQY

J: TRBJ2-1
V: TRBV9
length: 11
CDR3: ASSPSRYNEQF

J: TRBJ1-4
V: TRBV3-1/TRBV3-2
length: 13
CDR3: ASSQDSFGNEKLF

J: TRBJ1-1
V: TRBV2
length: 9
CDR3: ARLMNTEAF

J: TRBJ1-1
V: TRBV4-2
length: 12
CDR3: ASSREQLNTEAF

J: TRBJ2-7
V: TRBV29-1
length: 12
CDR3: SVRASSNPYEQY

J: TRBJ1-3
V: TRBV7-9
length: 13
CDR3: ASSKGILSGNTIY

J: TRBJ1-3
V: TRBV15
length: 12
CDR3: ATSTGRIGNTIY

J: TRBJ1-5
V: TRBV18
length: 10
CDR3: ASSVGDPPQH

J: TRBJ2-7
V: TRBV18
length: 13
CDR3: ASSPLSGTDGEQY

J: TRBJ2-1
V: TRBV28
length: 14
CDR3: ASTAVAGSSYNEQF